The source of this T cell receptor (beta chain) is a study of PD-1 blockade in classical Hodgkin lymphoma. Study overall: Every 2 weeks, patients got 3 mg/kg intravenous nivolumab. The study's findings and limits: By C4D1 there was a significant rise in CD4+ TCR diversity but not in CD8+ TCR diversity. The baseline diversity of complete responders showed similarity to that of newly diagnosed patients.

In every patient, relapse followed autologous stem cell transplantation, while exposure to brentuximab vedotin differed. When best responses were assessed, they were complete response, partial response or progressive disease. Germline-derived CDR1 and CDR2 are SGHRS and YFSETQ. Trimming removed 4 bases at V and 4 bases at J, with 13 bases between. This CDR3 is built from 14 residues. TCRdb's copy holds only in-frame clones and misses some; the assay was immunoSEQ multiplex PCR. The sample shows about 24,000 clones, more than 60% of them seen only once. On this clone itself: Antigen: not known.

Sequencing was performed on peripheral blood mononuclear cells (PBMCs), taken before the second cycle of nivolumab. V gene TRBV5-1 combines with J gene TRBJ2-3; the D gene is possibly TRBD1 (5 bases). This TCR was recovered from a human donor with classical Hodgkin lymphoma. CDR3 in DNA: TGCGCCAGCAGCCTCGGACAAACCGCAGATACGCAGTATTTT. Amino acid sequence: CASSLGQTADTQYF. The full variable domain, with the rest looked up from reference TRBV5-1 and TRBJ2-3, is KAGVTQTPRYLIKTRGQQVTLSCSPISGHRSVSWYQQTPGQGLQFLFEYFSETQRNKGNFPGRFSGRQFSNSRSEMNVSTLELGDSALYLCASSLGQTADTQYFGPGTRLTVL.